This entry lists 8 T cell receptor beta chains sequenced from one sample in a study of PD-L1 blockade in urothelial cancer (dated by TCRdb to the late 2010s). Preparation of the library involved the immunoSEQ multiplex PCR assay. TCRdb limited this immuneACCESS table to in-frame rearrangements with V and J called. A share of clones is missing; checked studies link under half to unresolved V genes, and the rest is unexplained. Within this sample are fewer than 40,000 clones, with roughly 92% of them counted one time only. The ten largest clones add up to over 9% of the sample. According to the study, the label for this sample's time point signals: pretreatment peripheral blood. This sample comprised PBMCs, obtained around atezolizumab (anti-PD-L1) treatment. The receptors originated from a woman aged 60-75 years with urothelial cancer.

This clone came up a few times. The chain carries TRBV2 and TRBJ2-4; 10 bases are a match to TRBD2. V lost 7 bases and J lost 0; bases outside the gene matches: 3. The germline CDR1 and CDR2 sequences are SNHLY and FYNNEI. The CDR3 extends over 15 amino acids. The CDR3 reads CASKAGGGAKNIQYF. DNA of the CDR3: TGTGCCAGCAAAGCGGGAGGGGGAGCCAAAAACATTCAGTACTTC.

The rearrangement links TRBV27 to TRBJ1-1, with a possible D match to TRBD1 (6 bases). V was shortened by 8 bases and J by 0 bases, with 16 bases between the two germline ends. The CDR3 is 15 residues long. The germline V gene has CDR1 MNHEY and CDR2 SMNVEV (reference sequence). In DNA form, the CDR3 reads TGTGCCAGCCGGTCCGTGGGGGCTTTGAACACTGAAGCTTTCTTT. Protein sequence: CASRSVGALNTEAFF.

The genes are TRBV19 and TRBJ2-2, with D maybe TRBD2 (6 bases). Trimming left V 6 bases short and J 5 bases short, with 10 bases between. The V gene's germline CDR1 is LNHDA and CDR2 SQIVND (reference sequence). This CDR3 has 13 residues. The CDR3, as DNA: TGTGCCAGTAGCGGGAGTGGAACCGGGGAGCTGTTTTTT. Translating it yields CASSGSGTGELFF.

This chain links TRBV5-1 with TRBJ1-1; D perhaps matches TRBD1 (5 bases). CDR1 and CDR2 from the germline V gene are SGHRS and YFSETQ. The V gene lost 5 bases and the J gene lost 3 bases, with 14 bases spanning the gap. This CDR3 has 14 amino acids. The CDR3 coding sequence is TGCGCCAGCAGAAGAGGAGGGGAGGACACTGAAGCTTTCTTT. Translated: CASRRGGEDTEAFF.

This chain joins TRBV5-6 and TRBJ2-3; 7 bases are a match to TRBD2. Per germline, CDR1 SGHDT and CDR2 YYEEEE. The J segment lost 1 base and the V segment lost 4 bases, leaving 15 bases of the junction unmatched. The CDR3 is 18 residues long. The CDR3 coding sequence is TGTGCCAGCAGCCCCGCGTGGGGCCTTAGCGGGCGCACAGATACGCAGTATTTT. It codes for CASSPAWGLSGRTDTQYF.

V is TRBV4-1 and J is TRBJ2-7, with 7 bases fitting TRBD2. From germline, CDR1 is MGHRA and CDR2 YSYEKL. This CDR3 comprises 16 residues. The ends lost 8 bases at V and 5 bases at J; junction bases unmatched: 18. The CDR3 loop reads CASSPVGEGMAHEQYF. CDR3 coding DNA: TGCGCCAGCTCGCCCGTAGGGGAGGGTATGGCCCACGAGCAGTACTTC.

The chain employs TRBV5-1 and TRBJ1-4; the match to TRBD1 covers 7 bases. Germline V gene lookup returns CDR1 SGHRS and CDR2 YFSETQ. The CDR3 has 16 residues. V dropped 0 bases and J dropped 0; count of bases not matched to a gene: 2. CDR3 amino acids: CASSLGGTATNEKLFF. CDR3 DNA sequence: TGCGCCAGCAGCTTGGGGGGGACAGCAACTAATGAAAAACTGTTTTTT. Filled out from reference TRBV5-1 and TRBJ1-4, the complete variable domain reads KAGVTQTPRYLIKTRGQQVTLSCSPISGHRSVSWYQQTPGQGLQFLFEYFSETQRNKGNFPGRFSGRQFSNSRSEMNVSTLELGDSALYLCASSLGGTATNEKLFFGSGTQLSVL.

As to this clone: Other DNA sequences in the same sample also yield this CDR3. The chain employs TRBV28 and TRBJ2-7, with 14 bases matching TRBD2. The CDR3 is made up of 16 amino acids. From germline, CDR1 is MDHEN and CDR2 SYDVKM. V was clipped by 4 bases and J by 2 bases; unmatched bases: 4. The CDR3 sequence: CASSSGTSGSPYEQYF. Here the CDR3 DNA reads TGTGCCAGCAGTTCCGGGACTAGCGGGAGTCCCTACGAGCAGTACTTC.